This T cell receptor (beta chain) was sequenced in a study of blood T cells in healthy people across ages. Points from the study as a whole: Per million T cells, TCR beta diversity dropped about linearly as age rose.

V lost 5 bases, J lost 5 bases, and 9 bases lay in between. The length of the CDR3 is 12 residues. Germline CDR1 reads MNHNS; CDR2 reads SASEGT. As to this clonotype: The antigen is undetermined.

A second PCR, run for roughly 7 to 12 cycles, used a sample-barcoded 5' primer plus a J-beta primer mix. Per-sample output comprised a minimum of 2.5 million paired-end reads containing CDR3. TCRdb reprocessed the 5' RACE reads via MiXCR and lists one record per CDR3 protein. The sample shows 2 million or so distinct CDR3 sequences, 49% of them seen only once. The source is a woman aged 40 to 50 in good health. The genes are TRBV6-1 and TRBJ2-5, with D unclear. Specimen: blood. CDR3 sequence reads: CASSSQWETQYF. The CDR3 coding sequence is TGTGCCAGCAGTTCACAGTGGGAGACCCAGTACTTC.